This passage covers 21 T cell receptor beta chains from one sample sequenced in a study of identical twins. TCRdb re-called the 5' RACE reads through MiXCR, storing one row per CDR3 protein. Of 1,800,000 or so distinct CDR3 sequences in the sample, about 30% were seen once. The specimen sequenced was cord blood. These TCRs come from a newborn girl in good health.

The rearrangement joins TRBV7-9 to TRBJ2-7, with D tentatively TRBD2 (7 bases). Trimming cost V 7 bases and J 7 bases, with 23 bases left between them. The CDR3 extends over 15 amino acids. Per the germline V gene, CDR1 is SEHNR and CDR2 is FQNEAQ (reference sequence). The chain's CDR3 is CASTEGGASMNEQYF. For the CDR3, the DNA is TGTGCCAGCACCGAAGGGGGGGCGTCTATGAATGAGCAGTACTTC.

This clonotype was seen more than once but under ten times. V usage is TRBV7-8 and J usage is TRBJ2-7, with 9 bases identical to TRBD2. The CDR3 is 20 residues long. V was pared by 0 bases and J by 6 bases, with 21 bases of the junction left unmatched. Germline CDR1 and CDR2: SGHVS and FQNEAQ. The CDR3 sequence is CASSLAFPSGIKHRSSEQYF. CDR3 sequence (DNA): TGTGCCAGCAGCTTAGCCTTTCCTAGCGGGATAAAGCATAGATCAAGCGAGCAGTACTTC.

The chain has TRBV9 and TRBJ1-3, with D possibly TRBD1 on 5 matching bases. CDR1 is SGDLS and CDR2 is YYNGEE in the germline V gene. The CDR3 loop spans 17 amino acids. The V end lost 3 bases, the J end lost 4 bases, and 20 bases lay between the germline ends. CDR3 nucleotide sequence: TGTGCCAGCAGCGCGCCCCCTGGGACGAAACCCGGAAACACCATATATTTT. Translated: CASSAPPGTKPGNTIYF.

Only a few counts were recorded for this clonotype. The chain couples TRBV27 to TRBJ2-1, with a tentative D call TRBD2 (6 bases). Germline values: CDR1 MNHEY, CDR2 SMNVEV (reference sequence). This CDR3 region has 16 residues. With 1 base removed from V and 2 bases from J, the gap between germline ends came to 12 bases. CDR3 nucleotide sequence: TGTGCCAGCAGTTTATGGGGAGGTGTCCCCTACAATGAGCAGTTCTTC. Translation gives CASSLWGGVPYNEQFF.

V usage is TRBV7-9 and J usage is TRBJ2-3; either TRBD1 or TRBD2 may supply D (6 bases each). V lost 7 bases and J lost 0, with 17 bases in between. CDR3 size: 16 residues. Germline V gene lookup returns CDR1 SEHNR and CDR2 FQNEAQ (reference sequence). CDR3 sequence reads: CASTAQQGLSTDTQYF. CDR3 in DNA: TGTGCCAGCACCGCACAACAGGGACTCAGCACAGATACGCAGTATTTT. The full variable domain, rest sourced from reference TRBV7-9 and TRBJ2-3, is DTGVSQNPRHKITKRGQNVTFRCDPISEHNRLYWYRQTLGQGPEFLTYFQNEAQLEKSRLLSDRFSAERPKGSFSTLEIQRTEQGDSAMYLCASTAQQGLSTDTQYFGPGTRLTVL.

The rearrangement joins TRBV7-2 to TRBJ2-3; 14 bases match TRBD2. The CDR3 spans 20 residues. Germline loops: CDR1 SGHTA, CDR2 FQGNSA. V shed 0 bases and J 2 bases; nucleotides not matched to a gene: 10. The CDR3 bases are TGTGCCAGCAGCTTAGCGATCCCGGGACTAGCGGGAGAGATCACAGATACGCAGTATTTT. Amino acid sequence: CASSLAIPGLAGEITDTQYF.

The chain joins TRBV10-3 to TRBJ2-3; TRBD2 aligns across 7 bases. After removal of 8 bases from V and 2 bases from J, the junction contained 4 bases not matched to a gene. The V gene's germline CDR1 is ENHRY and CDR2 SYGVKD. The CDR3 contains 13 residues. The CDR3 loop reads CAIGAGATDTQYF. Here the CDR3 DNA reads TGTGCCATCGGGGCGGGAGCCACAGATACGCAGTATTTT.

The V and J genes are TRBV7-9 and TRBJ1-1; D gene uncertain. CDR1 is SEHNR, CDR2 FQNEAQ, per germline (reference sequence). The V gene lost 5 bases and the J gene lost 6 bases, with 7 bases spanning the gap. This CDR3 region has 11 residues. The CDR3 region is CASSDYAEAFF. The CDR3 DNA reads TGTGCCAGCAGCGATTACGCTGAAGCTTTCTTT.

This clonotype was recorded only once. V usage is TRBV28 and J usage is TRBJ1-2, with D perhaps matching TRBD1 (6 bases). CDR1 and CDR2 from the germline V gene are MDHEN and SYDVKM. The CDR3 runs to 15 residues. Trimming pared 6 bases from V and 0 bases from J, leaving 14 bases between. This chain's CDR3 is CASRLPGQSNYGYTF. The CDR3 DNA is TGTGCCAGCAGACTCCCCGGACAGTCTAACTATGGCTACACCTTC.

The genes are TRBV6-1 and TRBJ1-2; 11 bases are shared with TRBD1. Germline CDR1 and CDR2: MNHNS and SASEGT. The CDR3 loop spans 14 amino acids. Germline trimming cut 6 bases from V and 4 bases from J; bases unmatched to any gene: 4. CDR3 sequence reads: CASRDRGRAYGYTF. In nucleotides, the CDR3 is TGTGCCAGCAGGGACAGGGGGCGCGCCTATGGCTACACCTTC.

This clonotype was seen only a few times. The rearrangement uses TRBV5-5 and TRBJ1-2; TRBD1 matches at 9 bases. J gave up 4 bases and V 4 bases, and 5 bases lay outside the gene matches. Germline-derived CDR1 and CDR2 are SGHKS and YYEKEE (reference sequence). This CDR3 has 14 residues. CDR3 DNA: TGTGCCAGCAGCGCAACAGGGGGCGCCTATGGCTACACCTTC. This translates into CASSATGGAYGYTF.

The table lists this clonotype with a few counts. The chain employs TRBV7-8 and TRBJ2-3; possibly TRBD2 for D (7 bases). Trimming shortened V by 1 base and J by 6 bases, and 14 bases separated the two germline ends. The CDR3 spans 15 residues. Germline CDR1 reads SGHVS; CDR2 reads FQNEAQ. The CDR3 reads CASSLVGGGLDTQYF. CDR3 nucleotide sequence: TGTGCCAGCAGCTTAGTGGGGGGGGGCTTGGATACGCAGTATTTT.

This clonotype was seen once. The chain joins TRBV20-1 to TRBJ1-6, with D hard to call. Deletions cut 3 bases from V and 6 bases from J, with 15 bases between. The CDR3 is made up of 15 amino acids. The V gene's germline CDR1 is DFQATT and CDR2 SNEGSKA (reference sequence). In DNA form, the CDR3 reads TGCAGTGCTAGGCTAGGTGGCGCCTTTAATTCACCCCTCCACTTT. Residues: CSARLGGAFNSPLHF.

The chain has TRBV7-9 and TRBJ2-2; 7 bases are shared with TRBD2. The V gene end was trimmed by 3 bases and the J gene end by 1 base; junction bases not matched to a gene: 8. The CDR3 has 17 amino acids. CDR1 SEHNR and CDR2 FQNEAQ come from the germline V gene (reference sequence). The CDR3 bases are TGTGCCAGCAGCTTCGGGGGGAGTAAATGGAACACCGGGGAGCTGTTTTTT. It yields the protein CASSFGGSKWNTGELFF.

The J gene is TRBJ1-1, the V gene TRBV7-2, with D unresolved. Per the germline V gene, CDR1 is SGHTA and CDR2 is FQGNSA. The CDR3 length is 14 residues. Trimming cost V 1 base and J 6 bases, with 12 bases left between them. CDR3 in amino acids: CASSLVGMSAEAFF. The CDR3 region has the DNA TGTGCCAGCAGCTTAGTTGGGATGTCCGCTGAAGCTTTCTTT.

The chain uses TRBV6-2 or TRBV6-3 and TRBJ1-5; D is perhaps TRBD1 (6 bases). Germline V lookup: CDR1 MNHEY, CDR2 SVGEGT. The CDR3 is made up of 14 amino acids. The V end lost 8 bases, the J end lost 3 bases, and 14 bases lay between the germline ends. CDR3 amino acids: CASGYRDPNQPQHF. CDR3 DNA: TGTGCCAGCGGATACAGGGATCCCAATCAGCCCCAGCATTTT.

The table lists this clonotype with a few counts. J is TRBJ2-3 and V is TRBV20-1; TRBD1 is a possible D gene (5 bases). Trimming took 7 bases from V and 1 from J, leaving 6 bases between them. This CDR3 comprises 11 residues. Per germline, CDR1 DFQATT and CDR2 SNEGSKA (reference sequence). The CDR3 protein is CSVTGTDTQYF. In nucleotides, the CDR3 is TGCAGTGTGACAGGCACAGATACGCAGTATTTT.

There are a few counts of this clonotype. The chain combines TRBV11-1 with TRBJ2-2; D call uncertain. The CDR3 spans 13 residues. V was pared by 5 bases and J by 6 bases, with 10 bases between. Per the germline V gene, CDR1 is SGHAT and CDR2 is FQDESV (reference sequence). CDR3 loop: CASSPRSSGELFF. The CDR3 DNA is TGTGCCAGCAGCCCTCGGTCGTCCGGGGAGCTGTTTTTT. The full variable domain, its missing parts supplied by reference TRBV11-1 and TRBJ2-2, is EAEVAQSPRYKITEKSQAVAFWCDPISGHATLYWYRQILGQGPELLVQFQDESVVDDSQLPKDRFSAERLKGVDSTLKIQPAELGDSAMYLCASSPRSSGELFFGEGSRLTVL.

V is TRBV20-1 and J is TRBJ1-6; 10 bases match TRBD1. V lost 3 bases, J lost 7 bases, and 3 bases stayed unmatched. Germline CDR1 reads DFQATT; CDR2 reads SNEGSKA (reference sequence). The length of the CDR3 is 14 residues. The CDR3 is CSARPTGGNSPLHF. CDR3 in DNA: TGCAGTGCTAGGCCGACAGGGGGCAATTCACCCCTCCACTTT.

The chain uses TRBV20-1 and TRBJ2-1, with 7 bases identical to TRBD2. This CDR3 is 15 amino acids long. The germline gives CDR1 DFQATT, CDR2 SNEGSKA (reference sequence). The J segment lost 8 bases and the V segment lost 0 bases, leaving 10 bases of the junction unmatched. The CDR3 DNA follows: TGCAGTGCTAGAGATCGTGGCGGGAGACGGTATGAGCAGTTCTTC. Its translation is CSARDRGGRRYEQFF.

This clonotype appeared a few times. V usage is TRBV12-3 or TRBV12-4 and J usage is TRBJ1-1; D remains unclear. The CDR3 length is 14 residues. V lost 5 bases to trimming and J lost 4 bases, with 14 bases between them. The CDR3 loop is CASSPIERSTEAFF. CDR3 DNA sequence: TGTGCCAGCAGTCCTATAGAGAGGAGCACTGAAGCTTTCTTT.